Described below is a single TCR beta chain sequence and its context. Antigen unknown. Method: immunoSEQ multiplex PCR; TCRdb's copy keeps in-frame clones and lacks some. There are over 150,000 clones in the sample; roughly 90% occur only once, and 4% to 4.5% lies in the top ten. The germline V gene has CDR1 SQVTM and CDR2 ANQGSEA. The ends were cut back, 4 bases at V and 4 bases at J, with 11 bases in the middle. This CDR3 contains 13 residues. The data originate from a study of T cell responses to AZD1222 COVID-19 vaccine. Study conclusions and caveats: Seropositive AZD1222 recipients at baseline numbered only six or seven. Receipt of two AZD1222 doses was followed by a rise in Spike-specific TCR breadth and depth. Mostly white British, mostly female donors; authors suggested clonal diversity may be underestimated.

The TCR originated in an adult who received the AZD1222 COVID-19 vaccine. The V gene is TRBV29-1, the J gene TRBJ2-1; D gene unclear. The material was peripheral blood, obtained 28 days after the second AZD1222 dose. The DNA for the CDR3 is TGCAGCGTTGGAAACAGCAATTACAATGAGCAGTTCTTC. Its protein product is CSVGNSNYNEQFF.